This T cell receptor (beta chain) was sequenced in a study of long-term antiretroviral therapy in people with HIV. At the level of the study: Sampling started about a decade before the 2015 immediate-ART recommendation. Study-wide results and limits: ART preceded a rise in diversity that nonetheless stayed lower than in transplant donor controls.

There was at least one pre-ART PBMC sample for each donor, plus at least two post-ART PBMC samples. Participants living with HIV all received treatment in the United States. This clone was counted only a few times. Its cognate antigen is unknown. The CDR3 extends over 11 amino acids. Trimming stripped 5 bases from V and 7 bases from J, with 6 bases between. Germline V gives CDR1 SEHNR, CDR2 FQNEAQ (reference sequence). The run of the v3.0 immunoSEQ assay was at survey level. Profiling relied on immunoSEQ multiplex PCR, and the TCRdb table lists in-frame clones only, not all of them. The sample holds fewer than 20,000 clones, under 85% seen once.

The input for sequencing was unsorted PBMCs, taken 0.3 years after starting antiretroviral therapy. This clonotype was sampled from a woman aged 50 to 60 with HIV. The chain is built from TRBV7-9 and TRBJ2-1; no firm D call. The CDR3 spells CASSAGNEQFF. The DNA of the CDR3 is TGTGCCAGCAGCGCAGGAAATGAGCAGTTCTTC.